The 21 T cell receptor beta chains reported below all come from one sample, sequenced in a study of T cells in Graves' hyperthyroidism and ophthalmopathy. TCR beta CDR3 regions were amplified from RNA. TCR CDR3 regions were first amplified by RT-PCR with HTBI primers. Each CDR3 protein is one row after TCRdb ran MiXCR on the multiplex PCR reads. This repertoire shows roughly 510,000 distinct CDR3 sequences, 40% to 55% found once; its top ten account for about 45%. The material sequenced was peripheral blood or thyroid tissue (not recorded which). Every receptor here comes from an adult woman with Graves' disease, either hyperthyroidism or ophthalmopathy (not recorded which).

The table lists this clonotype with a few counts. V gene TRBV4-2 combines with J gene TRBJ2-7; tentative D call: TRBD1 (5 bases). This CDR3 is built from 15 residues. CDR1 and CDR2 (germline): LGHNA, YNFKEQ. Trimming removed 2 bases at V and 3 bases at J, with 14 bases between. This chain's CDR3 is CASSQTQEIDYEQYF. The DNA for the CDR3 is TGTGCCAGCAGCCAAACACAGGAAATTGACTACGAGCAGTACTTC.

This clonotype was seen once. The chain employs TRBV6-6 and TRBJ2-2; the D gene is possibly TRBD2 (6 bases). Looked up from germline, CDR1 is MNHNY and CDR2 is SVGAGI (reference sequence). Between the trimmed V and J ends, which lost 6 bases and 1 base, there was a span of 12 bases. The CDR3 extends over 15 amino acids. CDR3 nucleotides: TGTGCCAGCAGCTCGACGGAGGGGAACACCGGGGAGCTGTTTTTT. Translating gives CASSSTEGNTGELFF.

This clonotype was found once. The CDR3 sequence: CAISGLAGFGEQFF. DNA for the CDR3: TGTGCCATCAGTGGCCTAGCGGGTTTCGGGGAGCAGTTCTTC. The chain carries TRBV10-3 and TRBJ2-1, with 8 nucleotides matching TRBD2. J gave up 10 bases and V 4 bases, and 9 bases lay outside the gene matches. Germline V gene lookup returns CDR1 ENHRY and CDR2 SYGVKD. This CDR3 is 14 amino acids long.

The chain is built from TRBV28 and TRBJ1-5; 7 bases agree with TRBD1. With 6 bases clipped from V and 5 bases from J, the junction kept 4 bases outside the gene matches. CDR1 and CDR2 from the germline V gene are MDHEN and SYDVKM. This CDR3 is built from 13 residues. For the CDR3, the DNA is TGTGCCAGCAGGACAGGGAGCTATCAGCCCCAGCATTTT. Translation gives CASRTGSYQPQHF.

This clonotype has only a few counts. The V call is TRBV6-6, the J call TRBJ2-7, with a weak D call TRBD2 (6 bases). V shed 0 bases and J shed 5 bases, with 11 bases lying between them. The CDR3 contains 14 residues. The germline CDR1 and CDR2 sequences are MNHNY and SVGAGI (reference sequence). CDR3 nucleotide sequence: TGTGCCAGCAGTTACTCCTTCGGGGGTAACGAGCAGTACTTC. Translating it yields CASSYSFGGNEQYF.

The chain couples TRBV20-1 to TRBJ1-1, with a weak D call TRBD1 (5 bases). Germline CDR1 and CDR2: DFQATT and SNEGSKA (reference sequence). V was cut by 4 bases and J by 4 bases, with 16 bases left in between. The CDR3 is 14 amino acids. CDR3 in amino acids: CSAIRAAGGTEAFF. Written as DNA, the CDR3 is TGCAGTGCTATCCGTGCAGCCGGGGGCACTGAAGCTTTCTTT.

This clonotype was detected many times. The chain couples TRBV20-1 to TRBJ1-2, with D unclear. The CDR3 has 12 amino acids. V was cut by 3 bases and J by 7 bases, with 12 bases left in between. Germline V gene sequence: CDR1 DFQATT, CDR2 SNEGSKA (reference sequence). The CDR3 DNA reads TGCAGTGCTAGGACACCTTCGGGTGGCTACACCTTC. Amino acid sequence: CSARTPSGGYTF.

This clonotype showed up many times. The chain links TRBV7-8 to TRBJ2-7, with D tentatively TRBD1 (5 bases). The CDR3 covers 14 residues. Germline assignment: CDR1 SGHVS and CDR2 FQNEAQ. The V and J ends lost 1 base and 7 bases respectively, with 14 bases between them. This CDR3 reads CASSLEGRQGEQYF. CDR3 nucleotide sequence: TGTGCCAGCAGCTTAGAGGGTAGGCAGGGAGAGCAGTACTTC.

This clonotype was recorded once. This chain joins TRBV3-1 and TRBJ2-5; D remains ambiguous. The germline V gene has CDR1 LGHDT and CDR2 YNNKEL (reference sequence). V dropped 3 bases and J dropped 2 bases, with 10 bases sitting between them. The CDR3 is 14 residues long. The CDR3 bases are TGTGCCAGCAGCCATCTAACGGAGCAAGAGACCCAGTACTTC. Encoded protein: CASSHLTEQETQYF.

The chain combines TRBV7-9 with TRBJ2-5; 8 bases map to TRBD1. The length of the CDR3 is 17 residues. V shed 5 bases, J shed 5 bases, and the junction held 16 bases outside the gene matches. The germline gives CDR1 SEHNR, CDR2 FQNEAQ (reference sequence). As DNA, the CDR3 is TGTGCCAGCAGCCGCACGTTAGGACAGGGAGTGCGGGAGACCCAGTACTTC. This sequence encodes CASSRTLGQGVRETQYF.

This rearrangement joins TRBV20-1 to TRBJ2-7; no clear D. This CDR3 spans 13 amino acids. The V gene's germline CDR1 is DFQATT and CDR2 SNEGSKA (reference sequence). V was pared by 6 bases and J by 3 bases, with 15 bases between. CDR3 sequence reads: CSAGRGVGYEQYF. The CDR3 DNA is TGCAGTGCCGGCCGTGGGGTTGGCTACGAGCAGTACTTC.

V and J are TRBV7-9 and TRBJ2-7; D call uncertain. The CDR3 contains 13 residues. Per the germline V gene, CDR1 is SEHNR and CDR2 is FQNEAQ (reference sequence). Trimming removed 1 base at V and 4 bases at J, with 8 bases between. The CDR3 is CASSLGSEYEQYF. The CDR3 nucleotides read TGTGCCAGCAGCTTAGGGTCGGAGTACGAGCAGTACTTC.

V usage is TRBV7-8 and J usage is TRBJ1-5, with TRBD1 as a possible D gene (5 bases). There are 15 residues in the CDR3. Trimming left V 2 bases short and J 1 base short, with 9 bases between. Germline V gives CDR1 SGHVS, CDR2 FQNEAQ. The chain's CDR3 is CASSLMGQSNQPQHF. As DNA, the CDR3 is TGTGCCAGCAGCTTAATGGGGCAGAGCAATCAGCCCCAGCATTTT. The full variable domain, its missing parts supplied by reference TRBV7-8 and TRBJ1-5, is GAGVSQSPRYKVAKRGQDVALRCDPISGHVSLFWYQQALGQGPEFLTYFQNEAQLDKSGLPSDRFFAERPEGSVSTLKIQRTQQEDSAVYLCASSLMGQSNQPQHFGDGTRLSIL.

This chain connects TRBV20-1 to TRBJ1-1; D is unresolved. CDR1 is DFQATT, CDR2 SNEGSKA, per germline (reference sequence). The CDR3 spans 12 residues. The germline V and J ends were trimmed by 3 bases and 3 bases, with 8 bases remaining between them. Written as DNA, the CDR3 is TGCAGTGCTAGTCATGGCTACACTGAAGCTTTCTTT. It codes for CSASHGYTEAFF.

This clonotype appeared many times. The V call is TRBV12-3 or TRBV12-4, the J call TRBJ2-6; tentative D call: TRBD1 (5 bases). The V end lost 5 bases, the J end lost 1 base, and 9 bases lay between the germline ends. The CDR3 spans 15 residues. The CDR3 DNA follows: TGTGCCAGCAGTAAAAGGGGTTCTGGGGCCAACGTCCTGACTTTC. Translating it yields CASSKRGSGANVLTF.

Only a few counts were recorded for this clonotype. This chain joins TRBV24-1 and TRBJ2-1; a weak D match, TRBD2 (5 bases). The germline CDR1 and CDR2 sequences are KGHDR and SFDVKD. V lost 4 bases and J 5 bases, leaving 11 bases between the germline ends. CDR3 size: 14 residues. CDR3 DNA: TGTGCCACCAGTGACCGCGGGCCCAACAATGAGCAGTTCTTC. Amino acid sequence: CATSDRGPNNEQFF.

This clonotype was observed a single time. The junction and the germline gene differ at one end; a read error may be behind it. The chain couples TRBV7-2 to TRBJ2-7, with 12 bases aligning to TRBD2. The length of the CDR3 is 14 residues. In germline, CDR1 is SGHTA, CDR2 FQGNSA. CDR3 in amino acids: CASSSGLAGYEQCF. CDR3 in DNA: TGTGCCAGCAGCTCGGGACTAGCGGGCTACGAGCAGTGCTTC.

This clonotype has just a few counts. V and J are TRBV20-1 and TRBJ2-7; D is possibly TRBD1 (5 bases). CDR3 length: 14 amino acids. V lost 5 bases to trimming and J lost 6 bases, with 20 bases between them. The germline V gene encodes CDR1 DFQATT and CDR2 SNEGSKA (reference sequence). CDR3 bases: TGCAGTGCTCGACTTCCAGAAGGGGTAGGCGAGCAGTACTTC. It encodes CSARLPEGVGEQYF.

On this clonotype: This clone may be a read error of a much larger clone one base away. No conserved phenylalanine or tryptophan is present at the end of the CDR3, so a read error is the likely explanation. The V call is TRBV12-3 or TRBV12-4, the J call TRBJ1-2; D is unresolved. The CDR3 consists of 15 residues. Trimming cost V 6 bases and J 4 bases, with 18 bases left between them. The CDR3 loop reads CASSSSSQDPYGYTL. Here the CDR3 DNA reads TGTGCCAGCAGCTCAAGCTCGCAGGACCCCTATGGCTACACCCTC.

This clonotype was picked up one time. CDR3 sequence reads: CSASRTRQGPETQYF. The DNA of the CDR3 is TGCAGTGCTAGCCGGACTAGACAGGGCCCAGAGACCCAGTACTTC. The V and J genes are TRBV20-1 and TRBJ2-5, with D perhaps being TRBD1 or TRBD2 (7 bases each). V was clipped by 3 bases and J by 4 bases, with 18 bases between them. The CDR3 length is 15 residues. From germline, CDR1 is DFQATT and CDR2 SNEGSKA (reference sequence).

V gene TRBV29-1 combines with J gene TRBJ2-7, with TRBD1 matching 8 bases. The CDR3 consists of 14 residues. Trimming cost V 6 bases and J 0 bases; bases outside gene matches: 7. Germline lookup yields CDR1 SQVTM and CDR2 ANQGSEA. The CDR3 coding sequence is TGCAGCGTAGGGACAGGCCTAAGCTCCTACGAGCAGTACTTC. It encodes CSVGTGLSSYEQYF.